Reported below is one T cell receptor beta chain. Its antigen is unknown. There are no base qualities to consult, and no much larger clone falls within one base. Other DNA sequences in the same sample also yield this CDR3. Whole blood was collected in K2EDTA tubes by collaborating institutions according to the institutions' own protocols. For TCRbeta analysis, collaborators shipped samples as frozen whole blood, isolated PBMCs, or DNA extracted from either of those sample types. The entry originates in a study of blood T cell repertoires in COVID-19 (TCRdb year 2020). For the study in its entirety: Collaborator samples came from the United States, Italy and Spain and covered acute and convalescent phases of COVID-19. The prospective study material was composed of cDNA or gDNA derived from T cells, B-cell-depleted T cells, or PBMCs. The dataset comprised deeply sampled blood TCRbeta repertoires from subjects exposed to, actively infected with, or recovered from COVID-19. The repertoires were released in a freely available public database meant as a resource for research on the immune response to SARS-CoV-2. Samples were obtained from the ongoing ImmuneRACE study (first 160 participants) and from 1,200 or so subjects provided by 6 global collaborators. Sample metadata almost always included a de-identified subject ID, COVID-19 status, age in years and sex. HLA class I and class II types, where available, came from metadata supplied by the sample provider rather than from assay-based typing. General study outcomes and caveats: How much clinical and demographic metadata was included differed by source and by participant, and the metadata was provided uncurated.

TCRbeta CDR3 regions were amplified from genomic DNA by means of the immunoSEQ Assay, a bias-controlled multiplex PCR. The paper's processing steps were these. The number of nucleated cells in each sample was estimated by amplification of reference gene primers within the assay. To quantify the absolute abundance of each unique TCRbeta CDR3 rearrangement, sequence reads were collapsed and filtered. For each sample, productive Simpson clonality was calculated as the square root of Simpson's diversity index over productive rearrangements. TCRdb mirrors the immuneACCESS table, restricted to in-frame sequences. Some clones are absent from its copies; in checked studies, under half trace to an unresolved V gene, and the reason for the others is unknown. That table supplies the V and J calls and clone size; D and trimming were determined from the DNA. For this sample the table gives 350,000 to 450,000 clones, of which 80% to 90% were detected only once. The top ten hold more than 1% of the sample.

Inclusive of the bounding cysteine and phenylalanine, the CDR3 is 12 residues long. The CDR3 DNA has 36 bases and is translated from base 1. Between the V and J ends, shortened by 4 bases and 4 bases respectively, the junction contains 7 bases. Per the germline V gene, SGHAT is the CDR1 and FQNNGV is the CDR2. The rearrangement combines TRBV11-2 with TRBJ1-2; TRBD1 is possibly the D segment (5 matching bases). This sequence originates from a man in his forties or fifties with acute or convalescent COVID-19. Sequenced input: peripheral blood. The CDR3 in this case is CASSSQGYGYTF. The nucleotide sequence is given as TGTGCCAGCAGCTCTCAGGGCTATGGCTACACCTTC.